This TCR beta chain derives from a study of a mutant IDH1 vaccine in newly diagnosed glioma. Study-wide context: Following radiotherapy alone, or alongside temozolomide cycles, vaccination was started after an interval of 4-6 weeks. The treated group averaged 40.4 years old and was roughly 62% male, roughly 38% female.

A note on this clone: Its specificity is not known.

Study findings and constraints: It seemed that pseudoprogression was not linked to changes in the top peripheral T cell clonotypes.

Some clones are missing from TCRdb's copy, which holds only in-frame ones; the method was immunoSEQ multiplex PCR. This sample carries approximately 35,000 clones, around nine tenths of them seen once, and the ten largest clones take approximately 5.1%. Germline V gives CDR1 SNHLY, CDR2 FYNNEI. Trimming at V came to 6 bases and at J to 0 bases, leaving 8 bases not matched to a gene. The CDR3 contains 15 residues. The sample's time point: week 47, end of study. The study gave 300 ug of mutant IDH1 20-mer peptide per vaccine dose, with topical imiquimod. Eight vaccinations reached patients in weeks 1, 3, 5, 7, 11, 15, 19 and 23.

The TCR sequence derives from a woman between 35 and 50 years old with glioma. The chain links TRBV2 to TRBJ2-7; 7 nucleotides agree with TRBD2. The sequences come from PBMCs, collected from a glioma patient whose treatment included an IDH1 peptide vaccine. CDR3 loop: CASSRTRANSYEQYF. The CDR3 DNA is TGTGCCAGCAGCCGGACTAGAGCGAACTCCTACGAGCAGTACTTC.